Below, 18 T cell receptor beta chains from the same sample are listed, as sequenced in a study of blood T cell repertoires in COVID-19. The data were produced by immunoSEQ multiplex PCR, yet TCRdb's version contains in-frame clones alone and is incomplete. The sample consists of 200,000 to 250,000 clones, around 81% of them appearing once. The sequencing input was peripheral blood. The receptors were sampled from a woman under 40 who had recovered from COVID-19.

The chain employs TRBV12-5 and TRBJ1-1; 7 bases align to TRBD1. The CDR3 runs 15 residues. Per germline, CDR1 LGHNT and CDR2 FRNRAP. V lost 1 base, J lost 2 bases, and 4 bases stayed unmatched. For the CDR3, the DNA is TGTGCTAGTGGTTTGGCCGGGACAGACAACACTGAAGCTTTCTTT. Its translation is CASGLAGTDNTEAFF. Full variable domain (remainder filled in from reference TRBV12-5 and TRBJ1-1): DARVTQTPRHKVTEMGQEVTMRCQPILGHNTVFWYRQTMMQGLELLAYFRNRAPLDDSGMPKDRFSAEMPDATLATLKIQPSEPRDSAVYFCASGLAGTDNTEAFFGQGTRLTVV.

This chain connects TRBV10-3 to TRBJ1-1; 7 bases align to TRBD1. Germline CDR1 and CDR2: ENHRY and SYGVKD. This CDR3 spans 12 amino acids. Germline trimming cut 11 bases from V and 5 bases from J; bases unmatched to any gene: 8. The CDR3 DNA reads as TGTGCCTCCAGGGGGATATTAACTGAAGCTTTCTTT. Protein product: CASRGILTEAFF.

V gene TRBV5-1 combines with J gene TRBJ2-7; the D gene is possibly TRBD2 (5 bases). V was trimmed by 0 bases and J by 5 bases, leaving 6 bases between them. The CDR3 sequence is 12 residues long. CDR1 and CDR2 (germline): SGHRS, YFSETQ. The CDR3 DNA is TGCGCCAGCAGCTTGGCCGGGAACGAGCAGTACTTC. Translation: CASSLAGNEQYF.

This chain links TRBV5-1 with TRBJ2-5, with 7 bases aligning to TRBD1. The germline V gene encodes CDR1 SGHRS and CDR2 YFSETQ. The length of the CDR3 is 13 residues. The J segment lost 4 bases and the V segment lost 3 bases, leaving 3 bases of the junction unmatched. This chain's CDR3 is CASSWAGGETQYF. CDR3 in DNA: TGCGCCAGCAGCTGGGCAGGGGGAGAGACCCAGTACTTC.

This clone came up once. The CDR3 DNA reads as TGTGCCAGCAGCCAAGGGAGGGCTGGCTCCTACGAGCAGTACTTC. The encoded protein is CASSQGRAGSYEQYF. This chain connects TRBV14 to TRBJ2-7; tentatively, D is TRBD2 (6 bases). Trimming left V 1 base short and J 0 bases short, with 10 bases between. The CDR3 covers 15 residues. Germline V lookup: CDR1 SGHDN, CDR2 FVKESK.

This chain uses TRBV28 with TRBJ2-2; 11 bases agree with TRBD2. The CDR3 covers 16 residues. Per the germline V gene, CDR1 is MDHEN and CDR2 is SYDVKM. Unmatched junction bases numbered 3, after V lost 5 bases and J lost 1 base. The CDR3 DNA follows: TGTGCCAGCAGTGAAACTAGCGGGAGGAACACCGGGGAGCTGTTTTTT. Amino acid sequence: CASSETSGRNTGELFF.

This clone turned up a few times. The chain couples TRBV7-3 to TRBJ1-5; no clear D gene. Looked up from germline, CDR1 is SGHTA and CDR2 is FQGTGA. The ends were cut back, 5 bases at V and 7 bases at J, with 12 bases in the middle. This CDR3 contains 13 residues. The CDR3 nucleotides read TGTGCCAGCAGCCCGGGAGCGTACCAGCCCCAGCATTTT. Amino acid sequence: CASSPGAYQPQHF.

This rearrangement joins TRBV18 to TRBJ1-1; D gene ambiguous. The germline gives CDR1 KGHSH, CDR2 LQKENI. The V and J ends lost 4 bases and 7 bases respectively, with 13 bases between them. This CDR3 spans 13 amino acids. Here the CDR3 reads CASSLDDGSEAFF. The CDR3, as DNA: TGTGCCAGCTCACTTGACGACGGGAGTGAAGCTTTCTTT.

This sequence joins TRBV27 and TRBJ2-7, with TRBD1 matching over 8 bases. This CDR3 region has 14 residues. V lost 3 bases, J lost 3 bases, and 4 bases stayed unmatched. The germline V gene encodes CDR1 MNHEY and CDR2 SMNVEV (reference sequence). This chain's CDR3 is CASSLSGGFYEQYF. CDR3 nucleotides: TGTGCCAGCAGTTTGTCAGGGGGCTTCTACGAGCAGTACTTC.

J is TRBJ2-2 and V is TRBV7-3, with a weak D call TRBD1 (7 bases). Between the trimmed V and J ends, which lost 5 bases and 6 bases, there was a span of 16 bases. The CDR3 has 15 amino acids. The germline V gene has CDR1 SGHTA and CDR2 FQGTGA. DNA for the CDR3: TGTGCCAGCAGCCGAGACAGGGAGGAGGCCGGGGAGCTGTTTTTT. Residues: CASSRDREEAGELFF.

This clone was detected only once. The chain uses TRBV7-6 and TRBJ2-5; TRBD2 aligns across 8 bases. The CDR3 runs to 15 residues. CDR1 is SGHVS, CDR2 FNYEAQ, per germline. V shed 5 bases, J shed 4 bases, and the junction held 9 bases outside the gene matches. The CDR3 sequence: CASSQQRELRETQYF. CDR3 nucleotide sequence: TGTGCCAGCAGCCAACAGCGGGAGTTAAGAGAGACCCAGTACTTC.

This chain links TRBV6-4 with TRBJ2-4; D perhaps matches TRBD2 (7 bases). V lost 0 bases and J 9 bases, leaving 12 bases between the germline ends. This CDR3 spans 14 amino acids. Germline CDR1 is MRHNA and CDR2 is SNTAGT. The CDR3 nucleotides are TGTGCCAGCAGTGACTCGGCAGGGGAGGGCATTCAGTACTTC. Encoded protein: CASSDSAGEGIQYF.

Note on this clone: The identical CDR3 is also encoded by other nucleotide sequences in the sample. The chain recombines TRBV9 with TRBJ2-2, with D tentatively TRBD1 (5 bases). Germline CDR1 and CDR2: SGDLS and YYNGEE. The CDR3 loop spans 15 amino acids. The ends were cut back, 0 bases at V and 0 bases at J, with 6 bases in the middle. DNA for the CDR3: TGTGCCAGCAGCGTAGGGGGCGCGAACACCGGGGAGCTGTTTTTT. Translated, it gives CASSVGGANTGELFF.

Only one count was recorded for this clone. This chain links TRBV24-1 with TRBJ1-2; D is possibly TRBD1 (6 bases). The germline V gene encodes CDR1 KGHDR and CDR2 SFDVKD. The CDR3 extends over 12 amino acids. The V end was cut by 10 bases, the J end by 2 bases, with 10 bases between. The CDR3 sequence is CATEDRNYGYTF. For the CDR3, the DNA is TGTGCCACGGAGGACAGAAACTATGGCTACACCTTC.

The gene calls are TRBV28 and TRBJ2-1; D possibly corresponds to TRBD1 (6 bases). This CDR3 contains 12 residues. Germline V gives CDR1 MDHEN, CDR2 SYDVKM. V was cut by 3 bases and J by 10 bases, with 10 bases left in between. The CDR3 region is CASSLGAEEQFF. DNA for the CDR3: TGTGCCAGCAGTTTGGGGGCCGAGGAGCAGTTCTTC. Together with reference TRBV28 and TRBJ2-1, the CDR3 gives the full variable domain: DVKVTQSSRYLVKRTGEKVFLECVQDMDHENMFWYRQDPGLGLRLIYFSYDVKMKEKGDIPEGYSVSREKKERFSLILESASTNQTSMYLCASSLGAEEQFFGPGTRLTVL.

This clone was found once. The chain recombines TRBV19 with TRBJ2-1; D may be TRBD2 (6 bases). V lost 6 bases, J lost 9 bases, and 21 bases lay in between. From germline, CDR1 is LNHDA and CDR2 SQIVND (reference sequence). This CDR3 has 15 amino acids. CDR3 protein: CASSPGLPLEGEQFF. In nucleotides, the CDR3 is TGTGCCAGTAGCCCCGGACTACCGCTGGAAGGTGAGCAGTTCTTC.

V and J are TRBV28 and TRBJ2-5; 10 bases fit TRBD2. CDR1 is MDHEN, CDR2 SYDVKM, per germline. The CDR3 runs to 17 residues. V gave up 6 bases and J gave up 2 bases; unmatched junction bases: 12. The CDR3 DNA reads TGTGCCAGCAGACCAGCGGGAGGGTTCGGGTTTCAAGAGACCCAGTACTTC. The encoded protein is CASRPAGGFGFQETQYF.

The rearrangement joins TRBV5-6 to TRBJ2-6; D is ambiguous. Germline CDR1 is SGHDT and CDR2 is YYEEEE. The CDR3 has 14 residues. Trimming took 6 bases from V and 0 from J, leaving 7 bases between them. The CDR3 DNA follows: TGTGCCAGCACCCTAAGCTCTGGGGCCAACGTCCTGACTTTC. Amino acid sequence: CASTLSSGANVLTF.